The entry below describes one TCR beta chain. The protocol was immunoSEQ multiplex PCR, while the TCRdb copy is restricted to in-frame clones and leaves out a portion. The sample includes hundreds of thousands of clones, around 80% of them seen just once. These data are taken from a study of blood T cell repertoires in COVID-19. This CDR3 is built from 16 residues. The germline V gene has CDR1 LGHDT and CDR2 YNNKEL (reference sequence). Losses at the gene ends were 3 bases for V and 6 bases for J; bases not matched to a gene: 8. The V gene is TRBV3-1 (or the pseudogene TRBV3-2), the J gene TRBJ1-4, with TRBD1 identical over 9 bases. Source material: peripheral blood. The receptor comes from a woman aged 45-65 years with acute or convalescent COVID-19. In DNA form, the CDR3 reads TGTGCCAGCAGCCACCCCCCGAGGACAGGGGATGAAAAACTGTTTTTT. Its protein product is CASSHPPRTGDEKLFF.